One T cell receptor (beta chain) is described in this entry. Trimming pared 4 bases from V and 0 bases from J, leaving 13 bases between. CDR1 is MNHEY and CDR2 is SVGEGT in the germline V gene. The CDR3 sequence is 16 residues long. Measured with immunoSEQ multiplex PCR; TCRdb has only the in-frame clones, and not every one. Seen here are 150,000 to 200,000 clones, roughly 80% observed once, and the top ten hold approximately 10%. This specimen comes from a study of blood T cell repertoires in COVID-19. Study at large: The cDNA or gDNA used as material had been derived from T cells, B-cell-depleted T cells, or PBMCs.

While infection was still active, Seattle patients were enrolled and then followed longitudinally. The chain links TRBV6-2 or TRBV6-3 to TRBJ2-1; maybe TRBD1 (5 bases). The source material was peripheral blood. This sequence originates from a middle-aged woman with COVID-19, enrolled during active disease. The CDR3 DNA follows: TGTGCCAGCAGTTGGGCAGGGATCAGCTCCTACAATGAGCAGTTCTTC. Protein sequence: CASSWAGISSYNEQFF.